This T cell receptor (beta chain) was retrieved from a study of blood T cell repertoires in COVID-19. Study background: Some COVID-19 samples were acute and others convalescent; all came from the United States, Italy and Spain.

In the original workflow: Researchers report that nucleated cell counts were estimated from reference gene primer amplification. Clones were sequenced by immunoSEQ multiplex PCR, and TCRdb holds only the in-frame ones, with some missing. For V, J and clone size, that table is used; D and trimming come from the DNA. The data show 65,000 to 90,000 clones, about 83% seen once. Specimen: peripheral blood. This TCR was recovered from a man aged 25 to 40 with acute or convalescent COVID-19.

CDR3 DNA sequence: TGCGCCAGCAGCTTGGACCTAGCGGCCAGATACAATGAGCAGTTCTTC. Translated, it gives CASSLDLAARYNEQFF. J is TRBJ2-1 and V is TRBV5-1; TRBD2 aligns across 7 bases. Germline-derived CDR1 and CDR2 are SGHRS and YFSETQ. J was trimmed by 4 bases and V by 0 bases; bases with no gene match: 7. The CDR3 is 16 amino acids.